This passage covers 3 T cell receptor beta chains from one sample sequenced in a study of blood T cell repertoires in COVID-19. Repertoires were generated with immunoSEQ multiplex PCR, while TCRdb's copy carries only in-frame clones and drops some. The sample includes tens of thousands of clones, roughly nine tenths of them seen just once. The sequenced material came from peripheral blood. These receptors all stem from a man in his fifties or sixties with active COVID-19.

This CDR3 is CASSLLAGANEQFF. The CDR3 DNA reads TGCGCCAGCAGCTTACTAGCGGGAGCTAATGAGCAGTTCTTC. The V and J genes are TRBV5-1 and TRBJ2-1, with TRBD2 matching 11 bases. The CDR3 consists of 14 residues. Germline V lookup: CDR1 SGHRS, CDR2 YFSETQ. The V segment lost 2 bases and the J segment 7 bases; nucleotides outside the gene matches: 2. The variable domain in full, completed from reference TRBV5-1 and TRBJ2-1, reads KAGVTQTPRYLIKTRGQQVTLSCSPISGHRSVSWYQQTPGQGLQFLFEYFSETQRNKGNFPGRFSGRQFSNSRSEMNVSTLELGDSALYLCASSLLAGANEQFFGPGTRLTVL.

The chain has TRBV4-1 and TRBJ2-1; TRBD2 aligns across 14 bases. V lost 4 bases, J lost 6 bases, and 11 bases stayed unmatched. CDR1 is MGHRA, CDR2 YSYEKL, per germline. This CDR3 is 18 amino acids long. CDR3 region: CASSLRSQTSGRGNEQFF. The CDR3 DNA reads TGCGCCAGCAGCCTGAGATCCCAGACTAGCGGGAGGGGCAATGAGCAGTTCTTC.

This chain links TRBV9 with TRBJ2-3, with D possibly being TRBD2 (6 bases). Trimming removed 3 bases from V and 0 bases from J, with 14 bases in between. Germline V lookup: CDR1 SGDLS, CDR2 YYNGEE. CDR3 length: 16 amino acids. This CDR3 reads CASSAGGGSSTDTQYF. The CDR3 DNA reads TGTGCCAGCAGCGCCGGGGGTGGGTCTAGCACAGATACGCAGTATTTT.